This entry describes one T cell receptor beta chain. This clone was counted a single time. The target of this receptor is not known. No base quality information exists; no much larger clone differs at one position. This record belongs to a study of T cell responses to AZD1222 COVID-19 vaccine (dated by TCRdb to the early 2020s). In terms of the full investigation: AZD1222 recipients whose second dose came at about 4 weeks and those whose second dose came at about 12 weeks were combined into one group, since spike-specific TCR depth and breadth did not differ between the two schedules. TCR sequencing covered more than 230 trial participants: nearly 210 given two doses of AZD1222 and 26 given two doses of MenACWY control vaccine. Trial participants were enrolled into age subgroups of 18-55, 56-69 and 70-plus years, which contained around 150, 29 and 61 TCR-sequenced participants, respectively.

The CDR3 regions of human TCRbeta chains were subjected to immunosequencing. Per the original workflow: Repertoire TCRs were matched against a reference library of SARS-CoV-2-specific TCRs generated with the MIRA antigen-specificity platform. Breadth was defined as the fraction of unique TCRs that were SARS-CoV-2-associated, and depth was defined as the fraction of total T cells that were SARS-CoV-2-associated. Using the MIRA data, each spike-specific TCR was assigned both to the spike region to which the TCR was reactive and to a CD4 or CD8 class. Log10-transformed breadth and depth values were compared by one-way ANOVA with Sidak's multiple comparisons tests. TCRdb holds this immuneACCESS table with in-frame rearrangements only. Some clones are missing; in checked studies, unresolved V genes explain under half, and the rest has no known cause. V and J calls and clone size come straight from that table; D and trimming were deduced from the DNA. Here the sample has 120,000 or so clones; around 92% occur a single time. The ten biggest clones cover approximately 8% of the sample.

From the cysteine up to the phenylalanine, the CDR3 has a length of 16 residues. The kept DNA is CDR3 alone, 48 bases in frame from the first base. The V end gives up 4 bases and the J end 7 bases, leaving 9 bases in the junction not matched to a gene. The germline V gene specifies SGHDN as CDR1 and FVKESK as CDR2. What the study reported, not specific to this receptor: CD4 TCRs associated with the vaccine covered the entire spike protein, and the dominant responses were in regions 160-218 and 743-854. Most participants were white British and females outnumbered males, and the authors suggested that clonal diversity may have been underestimated. In the small 56-69-year group, the increase in depth fell short of significance, most likely because of low power. No day 14 peak-response samples were available, so repertoires were characterized only after the peak T cell response. Only 5 to 7 AZD1222 recipients were SARS-CoV-2 seropositive at baseline, limiting conclusions about previously exposed vaccinees. Epitopes outside the regions mutated in the B.1.351 and B.1.1.7 variants were reportedly recognized by nearly half of the unique spike-specific TCRs. After two AZD1222 doses, both the breadth and the depth of spike-specific TCRs were significantly higher than at day 0 and than in MenACWY recipients.

This sample's time point label indicates: baseline before first vaccination. Vaccinee samples came from UK trials COV001 and COV002, including a single-blind randomized controlled phase 2/3 trial of AZD1222 (ChAdOx1 nCoV-19) in healthy adults. For TCRbeta chain sequencing, PBMC samples were collected from trial participants at day 0 and at day 28 after the second dose. This TCR was sampled from an adult in good health. Recombination linked TRBV14 to TRBJ1-4, with 10 bases aligning to TRBD1. The sequencing here drew on peripheral blood, taken on day 0 of AZD1222 vaccination. CDR3 region: CASSRYAGTGVEKLFF. In nucleotide form, the sequence is TGTGCCAGCAGCCGCTACGCCGGGACAGGGGTTGAAAAACTGTTTTTT.